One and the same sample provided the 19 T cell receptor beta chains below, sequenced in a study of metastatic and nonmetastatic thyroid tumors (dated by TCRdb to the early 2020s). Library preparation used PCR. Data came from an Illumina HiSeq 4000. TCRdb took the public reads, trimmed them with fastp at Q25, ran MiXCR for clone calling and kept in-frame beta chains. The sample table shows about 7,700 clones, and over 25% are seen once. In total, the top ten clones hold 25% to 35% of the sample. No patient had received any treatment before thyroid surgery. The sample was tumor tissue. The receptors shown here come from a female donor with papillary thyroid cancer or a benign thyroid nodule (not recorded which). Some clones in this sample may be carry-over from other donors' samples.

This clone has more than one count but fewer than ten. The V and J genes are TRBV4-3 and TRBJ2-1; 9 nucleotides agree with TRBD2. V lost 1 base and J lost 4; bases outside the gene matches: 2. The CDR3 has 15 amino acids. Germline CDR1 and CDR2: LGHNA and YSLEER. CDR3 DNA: TGCGCCAGCAGCCAAGGGACTAGCGTTTACAATGAGCAGTTCTTC. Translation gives CASSQGTSVYNEQFF.

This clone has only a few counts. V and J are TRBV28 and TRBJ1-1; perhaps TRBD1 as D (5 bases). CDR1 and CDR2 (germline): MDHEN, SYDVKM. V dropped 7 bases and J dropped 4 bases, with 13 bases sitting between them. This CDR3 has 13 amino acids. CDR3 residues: CASTQAFRTEAFF. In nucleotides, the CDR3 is TGTGCCAGCACACAGGCGTTCCGCACTGAAGCTTTCTTT.

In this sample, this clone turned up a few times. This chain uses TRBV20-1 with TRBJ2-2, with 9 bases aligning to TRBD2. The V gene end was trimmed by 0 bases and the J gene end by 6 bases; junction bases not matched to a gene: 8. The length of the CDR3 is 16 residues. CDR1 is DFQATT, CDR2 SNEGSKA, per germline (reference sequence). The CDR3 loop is CSARDSSGRSPGELFF. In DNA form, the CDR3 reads TGCAGTGCTAGAGATTCGAGCGGGAGGTCCCCCGGGGAGCTGTTTTTT.

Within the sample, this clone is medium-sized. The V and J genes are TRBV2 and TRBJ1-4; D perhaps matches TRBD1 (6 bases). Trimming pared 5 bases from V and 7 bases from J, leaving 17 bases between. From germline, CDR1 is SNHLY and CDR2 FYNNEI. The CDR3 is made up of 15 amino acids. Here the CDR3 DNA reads TGTGCCAGCAGTTATGACAGGACACGGGGTGAAAAACTGTTTTTT. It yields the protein CASSYDRTRGEKLFF.

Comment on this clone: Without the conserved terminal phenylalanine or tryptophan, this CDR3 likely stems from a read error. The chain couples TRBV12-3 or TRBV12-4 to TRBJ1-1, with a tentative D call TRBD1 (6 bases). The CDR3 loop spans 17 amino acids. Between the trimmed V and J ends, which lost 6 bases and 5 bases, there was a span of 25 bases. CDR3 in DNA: TGTGCCAGCAGACCGACCGGGGGCGCGGTCGGTGGGACTGAAGCTTTCTAT. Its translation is CASRPTGGAVGGTEAFY.

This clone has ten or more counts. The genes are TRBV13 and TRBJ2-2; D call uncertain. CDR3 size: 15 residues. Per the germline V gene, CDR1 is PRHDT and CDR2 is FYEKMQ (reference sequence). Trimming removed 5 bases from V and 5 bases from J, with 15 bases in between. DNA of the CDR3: TGTGCCAGCAGCCCCAGAAGTTGGTTGACCGGGGAGCTGTTTTTT. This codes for CASSPRSWLTGELFF. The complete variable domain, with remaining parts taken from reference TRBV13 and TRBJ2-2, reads AAGVIQSPRHLIKEKRETATLKCYPIPRHDTVYWYQQGPGQDPQFLISFYEKMQSDKGSIPDRFSAQQFSDYHSELNMSSLELGDSALYFCASSPRSWLTGELFFGEGSRLTVL.

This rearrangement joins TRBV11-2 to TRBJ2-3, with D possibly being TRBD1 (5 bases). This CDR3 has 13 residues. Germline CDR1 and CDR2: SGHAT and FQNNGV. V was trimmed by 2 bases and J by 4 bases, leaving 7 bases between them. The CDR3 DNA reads TGTGCCAGCAGCTTAATCAGGGCAGATACGCAGTATTTT. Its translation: CASSLIRADTQYF.

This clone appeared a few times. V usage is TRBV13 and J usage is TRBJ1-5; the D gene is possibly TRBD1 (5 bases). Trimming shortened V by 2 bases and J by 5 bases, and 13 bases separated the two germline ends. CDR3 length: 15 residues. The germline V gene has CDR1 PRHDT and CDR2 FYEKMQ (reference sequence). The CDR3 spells CASSLRGFGDQPQHF. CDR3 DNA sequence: TGTGCCAGCAGCTTAAGGGGTTTCGGGGATCAGCCCCAGCATTTT.

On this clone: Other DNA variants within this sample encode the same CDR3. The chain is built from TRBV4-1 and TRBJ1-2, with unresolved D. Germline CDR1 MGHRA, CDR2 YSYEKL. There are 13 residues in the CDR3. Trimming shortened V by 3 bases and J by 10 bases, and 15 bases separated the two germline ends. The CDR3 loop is CASSHGSSQDYTF. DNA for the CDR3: TGCGCCAGCAGCCATGGGTCGAGCCAGGACTACACCTTC.

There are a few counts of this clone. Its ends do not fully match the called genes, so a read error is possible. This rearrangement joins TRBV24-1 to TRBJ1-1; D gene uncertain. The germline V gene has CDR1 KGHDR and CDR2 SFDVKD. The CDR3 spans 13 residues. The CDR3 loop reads CAASANRDTEAFF. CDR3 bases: TGTGCCGCCAGTGCGAACAGAGACACTGAAGCTTTCTTT.

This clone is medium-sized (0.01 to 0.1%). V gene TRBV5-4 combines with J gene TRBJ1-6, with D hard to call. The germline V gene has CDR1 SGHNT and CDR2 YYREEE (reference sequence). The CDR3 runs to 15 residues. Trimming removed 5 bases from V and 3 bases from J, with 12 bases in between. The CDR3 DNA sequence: TGTGCCAGCAGTATTTCGGGAAACTATAATTCACCCCTCCACTTT. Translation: CASSISGNYNSPLHF.

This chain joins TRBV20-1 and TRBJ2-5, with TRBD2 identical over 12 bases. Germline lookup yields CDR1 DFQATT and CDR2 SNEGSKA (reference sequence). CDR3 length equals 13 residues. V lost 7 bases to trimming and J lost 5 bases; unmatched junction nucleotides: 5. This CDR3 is CSGLAGARETQYF. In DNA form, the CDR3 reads TGCAGTGGACTAGCGGGAGCCAGGGAGACCCAGTACTTC.

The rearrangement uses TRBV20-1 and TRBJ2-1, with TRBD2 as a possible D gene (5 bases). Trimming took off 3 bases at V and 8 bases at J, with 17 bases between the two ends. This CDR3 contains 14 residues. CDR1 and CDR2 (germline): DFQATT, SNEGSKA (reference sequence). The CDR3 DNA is TGCAGTGCTAGGCTAGCTCAACTGGTGGATGAGCAGTTCTTC. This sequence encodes CSARLAQLVDEQFF.

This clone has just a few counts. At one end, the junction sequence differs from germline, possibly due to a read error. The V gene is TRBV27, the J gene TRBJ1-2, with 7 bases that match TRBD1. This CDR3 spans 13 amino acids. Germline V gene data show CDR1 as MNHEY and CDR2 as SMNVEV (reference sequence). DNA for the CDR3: TGTGCCAGCAGTTCCATACAGGGGTATGGATACACCTTC. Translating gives CASSSIQGYGYTF.

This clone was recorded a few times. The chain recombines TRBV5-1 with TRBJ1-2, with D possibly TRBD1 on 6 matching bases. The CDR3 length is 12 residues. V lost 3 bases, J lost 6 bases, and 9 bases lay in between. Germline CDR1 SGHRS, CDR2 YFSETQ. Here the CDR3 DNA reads TGCGCCAGCAGCTCGGGGGGCCATGGCTACACCTTC. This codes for CASSSGGHGYTF. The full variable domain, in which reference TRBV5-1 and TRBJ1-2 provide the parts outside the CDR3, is KAGVTQTPRYLIKTRGQQVTLSCSPISGHRSVSWYQQTPGQGLQFLFEYFSETQRNKGNFPGRFSGRQFSNSRSEMNVSTLELGDSALYLCASSSGGHGYTFGSGTRLTVV.

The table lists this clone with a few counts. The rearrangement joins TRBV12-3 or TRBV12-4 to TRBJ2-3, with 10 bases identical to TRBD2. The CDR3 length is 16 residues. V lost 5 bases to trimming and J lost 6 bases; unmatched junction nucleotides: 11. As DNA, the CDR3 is TGTGCCAGCAGTGGGGGAGCGGGAGGGCCGTTTGATACGCAGTATTTT. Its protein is CASSGGAGGPFDTQYF.

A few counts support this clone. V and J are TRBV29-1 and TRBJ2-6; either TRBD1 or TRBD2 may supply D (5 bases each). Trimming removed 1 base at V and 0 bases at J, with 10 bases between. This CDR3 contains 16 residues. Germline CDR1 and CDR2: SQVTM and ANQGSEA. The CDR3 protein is CSVEGSGSSGANVLTF. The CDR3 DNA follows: TGCAGCGTTGAAGGGTCAGGGAGCTCTGGGGCCAACGTCCTGACTTTC.

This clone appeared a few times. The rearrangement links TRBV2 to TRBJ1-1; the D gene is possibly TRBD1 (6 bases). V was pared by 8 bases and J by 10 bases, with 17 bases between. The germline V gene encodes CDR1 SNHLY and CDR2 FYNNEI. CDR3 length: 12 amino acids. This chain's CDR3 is CASLSGALGAFF. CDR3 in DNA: TGTGCCAGCTTGTCAGGGGCCCTGGGAGCTTTCTTT.

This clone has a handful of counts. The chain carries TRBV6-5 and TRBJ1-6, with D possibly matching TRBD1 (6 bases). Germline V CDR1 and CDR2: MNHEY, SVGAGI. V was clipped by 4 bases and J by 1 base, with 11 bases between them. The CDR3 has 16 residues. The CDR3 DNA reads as TGTGCCAGCAGTTTCAGGGGAGGATCCTATAATTCACCCCTCCACTTT. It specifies CASSFRGGSYNSPLHF.